Presented here are 2 T cell receptor beta chains from one specimen sequenced in a study of identical twins. TCRdb re-called the 5' RACE reads through MiXCR, storing one row per CDR3 protein. The data show approximately 700,000 distinct CDR3 sequences, roughly 18% seen once. These data were also reused for a study on T cells expressing NK-cell markers.

The sequenced sample was PBMCs. The receptors derive from a woman under 30 in good health.

This clonotype was seen more than once but under ten times. V usage is TRBV10-3 and J usage is TRBJ2-2; D remains unclear. The CDR3 runs 15 residues. The V end lost 0 bases, the J end lost 4 bases, and 9 bases lay between the germline ends. The germline V gene has CDR1 ENHRY and CDR2 SYGVKD. The CDR3 DNA reads TGTGCCATCAGTGAGTCGGGTATTATCACCGGGGAGCTGTTTTTT. This encodes CAISESGIITGELFF.

The table lists this clonotype with a few counts. The rearrangement uses TRBV11-2 and TRBJ2-7; D perhaps matches TRBD1 (6 bases). Germline CDR1 and CDR2: SGHAT and FQNNGV. Between the trimmed V and J ends, which lost 0 bases and 5 bases, there was a span of 11 bases. The CDR3 has 14 residues. The CDR3 region is CASSLEHRAHEQYF. DNA for the CDR3: TGTGCCAGCAGCTTAGAACACAGGGCCCACGAGCAGTACTTC.